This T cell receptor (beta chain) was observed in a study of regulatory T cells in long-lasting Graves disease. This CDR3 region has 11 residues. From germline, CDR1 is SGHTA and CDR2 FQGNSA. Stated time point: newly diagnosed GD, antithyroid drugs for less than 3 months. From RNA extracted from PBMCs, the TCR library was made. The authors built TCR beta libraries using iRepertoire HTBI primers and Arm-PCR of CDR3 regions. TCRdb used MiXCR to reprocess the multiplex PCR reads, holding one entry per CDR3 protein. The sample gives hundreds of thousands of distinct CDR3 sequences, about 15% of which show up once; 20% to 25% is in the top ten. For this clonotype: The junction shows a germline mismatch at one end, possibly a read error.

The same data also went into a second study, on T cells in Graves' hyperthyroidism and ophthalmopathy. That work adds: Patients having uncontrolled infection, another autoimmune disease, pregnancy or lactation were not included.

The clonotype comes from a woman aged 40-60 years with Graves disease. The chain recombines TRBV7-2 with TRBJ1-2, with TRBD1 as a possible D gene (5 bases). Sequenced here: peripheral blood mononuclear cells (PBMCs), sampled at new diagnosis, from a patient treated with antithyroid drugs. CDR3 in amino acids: CVSSLTDGYTF. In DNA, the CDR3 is TGTGTCAGCAGCCTGACAGATGGCTACACCTTC. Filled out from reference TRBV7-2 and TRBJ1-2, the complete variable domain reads GAGVSQSPSNKVTEKGKDVELRCDPISGHTALYWYRQSLGQGLEFLIYFQGNSAPDKSGLPSDRFSAERTGGSVSTLTIQRTQQEDSAVYLCVSSLTDGYTFGSGTRLTVV.